This TCR beta chain was retrieved from a study of PD-1 blockade in classical Hodgkin lymphoma. At the level of the study: Patients in the cohort were put on intravenous nivolumab, 3 mg/kg every 2 weeks.

Profiled with immunoSEQ multiplex PCR; TCRdb holds only in-frame clones, not every one. The sample lists tens of thousands of clones; about three quarters were seen once. On this clone: The antigen is not known.

This CDR3 has 18 residues. Germline-derived CDR1 and CDR2 are SEHNR and FQNEAQ (reference sequence). V lost 1 base, J lost 1 base, and 11 bases stayed unmatched. The time point denotes: cycle 4 day 1 (C4D1), after six to seven weeks of nivolumab. Each patient's relapse followed autologous stem cell transplantation, and brentuximab vedotin exposure varied. The study, taken as a whole, reports: Exclusion removed patients who began nivolumab under 1 year after ASCT. By C4D1, CD4+ diversity increased significantly, especially in complete responders.

V usage is TRBV7-9 and J usage is TRBJ1-1; 8 bases are a match to TRBD1. The receptor was isolated from a human donor with classical Hodgkin lymphoma. The specimen was peripheral blood mononuclear cells (PBMCs), collected before the fourth cycle of nivolumab. The CDR3, as DNA: TGTGCCAGCAGCTTAGACGTAGGGACAGGTTTTGGGAACACTGAAGCTTTCTTT. It encodes CASSLDVGTGFGNTEAFF. Complete variable domain (other parts from reference TRBV7-9 and TRBJ1-1): DTGVSQNPRHKITKRGQNVTFRCDPISEHNRLYWYRQTLGQGPEFLTYFQNEAQLEKSRLLSDRFSAERPKGSFSTLEIQRTEQGDSAMYLCASSLDVGTGFGNTEAFFGQGTRLTVV.